A selection of T cell receptor beta chains follows, all from one sample in a study of shared clonotypes between healthy human individuals. Produced via immunoSEQ multiplex PCR; TCRdb's table is partial and in-frame only. This repertoire shows under 1 million clones, over 90% found once; its top ten account for less than 25%. The sample comprised naive CD8+ T cells sorted from blood. The source of these receptors is a man aged 25 to 40 in good health. Both conserved end residues are part of each CDR3. A D gene is named only where the DNA matches it firmly. Clone size is shown for a subset of rows, as once, few, many or a class of expanded clone.

d_call: TRBD2
v_call: TRBV11-3
clone_size: .
j_call: TRBJ2-1
cdr3_nt: TGTGCCAGCAGCCACCGACTAGCGGGGACCAATGAGCAGTTCTTC
cdr3_aa: CASSHRLAGTNEQFF

d_call: TRBD2
v_call: TRBV5-1
clone_size: once
j_call: TRBJ2-3
cdr3_nt: TGCGCCAGCAGCCCGGGACTAGAGGGCACAGATACGCAGTATTTT
cdr3_aa: CASSPGLEGTDTQYF

d_call: .
v_call: TRBV7-9
clone_size: .
j_call: TRBJ2-3
cdr3_nt: TGTGCCAGCAGCCGCAGGGGTAGCACAGATACGCAGTATTTT
cdr3_aa: CASSRRGSTDTQYF

d_call: .
v_call: TRBV2
clone_size: .
j_call: TRBJ2-2
cdr3_nt: TGTGCCATTAGGGGGGACAGAACCCCCGGGGAGCTGTTTTTT
cdr3_aa: CAIRGDRTPGELFF

d_call: TRBD1
v_call: TRBV6-1
clone_size: .
j_call: TRBJ2-7
cdr3_nt: TGTGCCAGCAGTGGACCGAGACAGGGTCAGCGAGAGCAGTACTTC
cdr3_aa: CASSGPRQGQREQYF

d_call: .
v_call: TRBV5-6
clone_size: .
j_call: TRBJ1-2
cdr3_nt: TGTGCCAGCAGCCCGAGTCTTGACCCCTATGGCTACACCTTC
cdr3_aa: CASSPSLDPYGYTF

d_call: TRBD2
v_call: TRBV7-9
clone_size: once
j_call: TRBJ2-7
cdr3_nt: TGTGCCAGCAGCCAAGAGGCTGGCGGGAGTTATTGGGAGCAGTACTTC
cdr3_aa: CASSQEAGGSYWEQYF

d_call: .
v_call: TRBV5-1
clone_size: once
j_call: TRBJ1-4
cdr3_nt: TGCGCCAGCAGCTTGGCCACCAGTTTCGCCATAGGTGAAAAACTGTTTTTT
cdr3_aa: CASSLATSFAIGEKLFF

d_call: .
v_call: TRBV7-6
clone_size: .
j_call: TRBJ2-7
cdr3_nt: TGTGCCAGCAGCTTGCTACAGATAAAGTCCTACGAGCAGTACTTC
cdr3_aa: CASSLLQIKSYEQYF

d_call: TRBD2
v_call: TRBV29-1
clone_size: .
j_call: TRBJ2-1
cdr3_nt: TGCAGCGTGACGGGAGGGAGCTCCTACAATGAGCAGTTCTTC
cdr3_aa: CSVTGGSSYNEQFF

d_call: TRBD2
v_call: TRBV7-9
clone_size: .
j_call: TRBJ2-7
cdr3_nt: TGTGCCAGCAGCCCCACTAGCGGCAGCTCCTACGAGCAGTACTTC
cdr3_aa: CASSPTSGSSYEQYF

d_call: TRBD2
v_call: TRBV4-1
clone_size: .
j_call: TRBJ2-7
cdr3_nt: TGCGCCAGCAGCCAAATCCCTGGGCTAGCGGGAGGGACTCTCTACGAGCAGTACTTC
cdr3_aa: CASSQIPGLAGGTLYEQYF

d_call: .
v_call: TRBV28
clone_size: .
j_call: TRBJ2-1
cdr3_nt: TGTGCCAGCAGTTTATTTGGTTCGACCTACAATGAGCAGTTCTTC
cdr3_aa: CASSLFGSTYNEQFF

d_call: TRBD2
v_call: TRBV10-1
clone_size: .
j_call: TRBJ2-7
cdr3_nt: TGCGCCAGCAGTGATGGCGAGCGGGGTACCTACGAGCAGTACTTC
cdr3_aa: CASSDGERGTYEQYF

d_call: .
v_call: TRBV5-1
clone_size: .
j_call: TRBJ2-5
cdr3_nt: TGCGCCAGCAGCCCCACAGGGTTCGTCCAGGAGACCCAGTACTTC
cdr3_aa: CASSPTGFVQETQYF

d_call: .
v_call: TRBV28
clone_size: .
j_call: TRBJ2-7
cdr3_nt: TGTGCCAGCAGCACCCTCGGACAGATTTACGAGCAGTACTTC
cdr3_aa: CASSTLGQIYEQYF

d_call: .
v_call: TRBV4-1
clone_size: .
j_call: TRBJ1-3
cdr3_nt: TGCGCCAGCAGCCGAGTACAGGTAACTGGAAACACCATATATTTT
cdr3_aa: CASSRVQVTGNTIYF

d_call: TRBD1
v_call: TRBV7-9
clone_size: .
j_call: TRBJ2-3
cdr3_nt: TGTGCCAGCAGCCATCCGGGACAGGGTCAAGATACGCAGTATTTT
cdr3_aa: CASSHPGQGQDTQYF

d_call: .
v_call: TRBV4-1
clone_size: .
j_call: TRBJ2-7
cdr3_nt: TGCGCCAGCAGCCATGCGGGGTCGTCCTACGAGCAGTACTTC
cdr3_aa: CASSHAGSSYEQYF

d_call: .
v_call: TRBV29-1
clone_size: once
j_call: TRBJ2-7
cdr3_nt: TGCAGCGTTTTCAGTCTGGAAGGGTCCGACGAGCAGTACTTC
cdr3_aa: CSVFSLEGSDEQYF

d_call: TRBD1
v_call: TRBV12-5
clone_size: .
j_call: TRBJ1-1
cdr3_nt: TGTGCTAGTGGTACACAGGGGACTGAAGCTTTCTTT
cdr3_aa: CASGTQGTEAFF

d_call: .
v_call: TRBV27
clone_size: .
j_call: TRBJ1-1
cdr3_nt: TGTGCCAGCAGGCGGGCCTTTTTGGTCACTGAAGCTTTCTTT
cdr3_aa: CASRRAFLVTEAFF

d_call: TRBD1
v_call: TRBV9
clone_size: .
j_call: TRBJ2-1
cdr3_nt: TGTGCCAGCAGCGCGACAGGGGCTTACACTGAGCAGTTCTTC
cdr3_aa: CASSATGAYTEQFF

d_call: .
v_call: TRBV6-4
clone_size: once
j_call: TRBJ2-2
cdr3_nt: TGTGCCAGCAGTGACTCGATAGCGACCACCGGGGAGCTGTTTTTT
cdr3_aa: CASSDSIATTGELFF

d_call: .
v_call: TRBV7-6
clone_size: .
j_call: TRBJ2-4
cdr3_nt: TGTGCCAGCAGCCCGGGACTAGCCAAAAACATTCAGTACTTC
cdr3_aa: CASSPGLAKNIQYF

d_call: TRBD2
v_call: TRBV5-6
clone_size: .
j_call: TRBJ2-7
cdr3_nt: TGTGCCAGCAGCTTCTTTTTCAGCGGGAGTGCCGAGCAGTACTTC
cdr3_aa: CASSFFFSGSAEQYF

d_call: .
v_call: TRBV7-2
clone_size: .
j_call: TRBJ1-4
cdr3_nt: TGTGCCAGCAGCTTAGACCTCGCGAGGAACCTTAATGAAAAACTGTTTTTT
cdr3_aa: CASSLDLARNLNEKLFF

d_call: .
v_call: TRBV7-9
clone_size: .
j_call: TRBJ2-7
cdr3_nt: TGTGCCAGCAGCTTAGTCGGTCACCCCAATCCCTACGAGCAGTACTTC
cdr3_aa: CASSLVGHPNPYEQYF

d_call: .
v_call: TRBV27
clone_size: .
j_call: TRBJ1-5
cdr3_nt: TGTGCCAGCAGGCTCGCCCAGGGGAAAGAGCATTTT
cdr3_aa: CASRLAQGKEHF

d_call: TRBD2
v_call: TRBV4-3
clone_size: .
j_call: TRBJ2-7
cdr3_nt: TGCGCCAGCAGCCAAGATCGAACGAGCGGGAGCTCCTACGAGCAGTACTTC
cdr3_aa: CASSQDRTSGSSYEQYF

d_call: .
v_call: TRBV7-9
clone_size: .
j_call: TRBJ2-7
cdr3_nt: TGTGCCAGCAGCTTGAGGGGCGGGTCCCTCGAGCAGTACTTC
cdr3_aa: CASSLRGGSLEQYF

d_call: .
v_call: TRBV6-5
clone_size: .
j_call: TRBJ1-1
cdr3_nt: TGTGCCAGCAGCCCCCTGTCCCTCATGAACACTGAAGCTTTCTTT
cdr3_aa: CASSPLSLMNTEAFF

d_call: .
v_call: TRBV4-1
clone_size: .
j_call: TRBJ1-1
cdr3_nt: TGCGCCAGCAGCTACAGACTGGGAGATACTGAAGCTTTCTTT
cdr3_aa: CASSYRLGDTEAFF

d_call: TRBD1
v_call: TRBV12-5
clone_size: .
j_call: TRBJ2-7
cdr3_nt: TGTGCTAGTGGCCGTGACAGGGCGGACTCCCAGGCTTACGAGCAGTACTTC
cdr3_aa: CASGRDRADSQAYEQYF

d_call: .
v_call: TRBV4-1
clone_size: .
j_call: TRBJ2-3
cdr3_nt: TGCGCCAGCAGCCACATAGCGGTCCGTAGCACAGATACGCAGTATTTT
cdr3_aa: CASSHIAVRSTDTQYF

d_call: .
v_call: TRBV6-6
clone_size: once
j_call: TRBJ1-4
cdr3_nt: TGTGCCAGCAGTTATGGCCGGGGGCCAGCTAATGAAAAACTGTTTTTT
cdr3_aa: CASSYGRGPANEKLFF

d_call: .
v_call: TRBV19
clone_size: .
j_call: TRBJ2-7
cdr3_nt: TGTGCCAGTAGTATTTCGAGGACCGAATCCTACGAGCAGTACTTC
cdr3_aa: CASSISRTESYEQYF

d_call: .
v_call: TRBV28
clone_size: few
j_call: TRBJ2-3
cdr3_nt: TGTGCCAGCAGTTTATTGGGCGTGTTGGGGGGAGAGGGCACAGATACGCAGTATTTT
cdr3_aa: CASSLLGVLGGEGTDTQYF

d_call: .
v_call: TRBV6-5
clone_size: .
j_call: TRBJ2-7
cdr3_nt: TGTGCCAGCAGTTACGCAGGGTCCAACGAGCAGTACTTC
cdr3_aa: CASSYAGSNEQYF

d_call: .
v_call: TRBV27
clone_size: .
j_call: TRBJ2-7
cdr3_nt: TGTGCCAGCAGTTTAGGCGGACGCCCCTACGAGCAGTACTTC
cdr3_aa: CASSLGGRPYEQYF

d_call: .
v_call: TRBV29-1
clone_size: .
j_call: TRBJ2-3
cdr3_nt: TGCAGCGCCGCGGAGGCGGGATTGTCAGATACGCAGTATTTT
cdr3_aa: CSAAEAGLSDTQYF

d_call: TRBD1
v_call: TRBV28
clone_size: .
j_call: TRBJ1-2
cdr3_nt: TGTGCCAGCAGTTTAAGTGTAAGGGGACAGTACGATGGCTACACCTTC
cdr3_aa: CASSLSVRGQYDGYTF

d_call: .
v_call: TRBV25-1
clone_size: .
j_call: TRBJ2-1
cdr3_nt: TGTGCCAGCAGTGAGCTGGCAATCTACAATGAGCAGTTCTTC
cdr3_aa: CASSELAIYNEQFF

d_call: TRBD2
v_call: TRBV4-3
clone_size: .
j_call: TRBJ2-3
cdr3_nt: TGCGCCAGCAGCCAAGGATCTAGCGGGAGGGGTACGCAGTATTTT
cdr3_aa: CASSQGSSGRGTQYF

d_call: .
v_call: TRBV19
clone_size: .
j_call: TRBJ2-7
cdr3_nt: TGTGCCAGTAGTCCCACGCCCCGGGACACCGAGCAGTACTTC
cdr3_aa: CASSPTPRDTEQYF

d_call: .
v_call: TRBV28
clone_size: .
j_call: TRBJ2-7
cdr3_nt: TGTGCCAGCAGTTTTTCTACCTCCTACGAGCAGTACTTC
cdr3_aa: CASSFSTSYEQYF